These 27 T cell receptor beta chains were all obtained from the same sample, sequenced in a study of post-analysis software for immune sequencing data. General study findings and limits: Among roughly 5 TRBV segments more frequent in patients than controls were TRBV5-6, TRBV5-1 and TRBV20-1.

No antigens are known for them. Unique molecular identifiers were carried by the TCR beta cDNA libraries. MiXCR, run by TCRdb on the PCR reads, gives a single entry per CDR3 protein. The sample shows hundreds of thousands of distinct CDR3 sequences, 25% to 30% of them seen only once. The sample comprised blood. These receptors were taken from a girl aged 5-17 years with multiple sclerosis.

This clonotype was picked up many times. This rearrangement joins TRBV6-5 to TRBJ1-1; TRBD1 is a possible D gene (5 bases). The germline gives CDR1 MNHEY, CDR2 SVGAGI. Trimming removed 8 bases at V and 4 bases at J, with 14 bases between. The CDR3 has 13 residues. The CDR3 is CASSSGGGTEAFF. The CDR3 DNA sequence: TGTGCCAGCTCTTCGGGGGGAGGCACTGAAGCTTTCTTT.

This clonotype was seen only a few times. The V gene is TRBV9, the J gene TRBJ1-2, with D unclear. The V end was cut by 0 bases, the J end by 5 bases, with 11 bases between. CDR3 length: 14 residues. CDR1 is SGDLS, CDR2 YYNGEE, per germline. CDR3 residues: CASSVEMEDYGYTF. CDR3 DNA sequence: TGTGCCAGCAGCGTAGAAATGGAAGATTATGGCTACACCTTC.

This clonotype has a handful of counts. The chain employs TRBV20-1 and TRBJ2-1; possible D gene TRBD1, 5 bases. Germline loops: CDR1 DFQATT, CDR2 SNEGSKA (reference sequence). Trimming removed 6 bases at V and 2 bases at J, with 20 bases between. The CDR3 has 16 residues. In nucleotides, the CDR3 is TGCAGTGCCATGGCAGCTCTATGGGGCGCCTACAATGAGCAGTTCTTC. This encodes CSAMAALWGAYNEQFF.

The V call is TRBV6-1, the J call TRBJ2-3, with TRBD2 matching over 12 bases. V lost 9 bases and J lost 1; bases outside the gene matches: 14. Per the germline V gene, CDR1 is MNHNS and CDR2 is SASEGT. This CDR3 is 18 amino acids long. Here the CDR3 DNA reads TGTGCCAGTCGACTAGCGGGAGCCGGGGGGGTTGGCACAGATACGCAGTATTTT. This encodes CASRLAGAGGVGTDTQYF.

A few counts support this clonotype. The V and J genes are TRBV7-2 and TRBJ2-2; 9 bases map to TRBD2. This CDR3 is 15 amino acids long. V was clipped by 10 bases and J by 5 bases; unmatched bases: 11. Germline assignment: CDR1 SGHTA and CDR2 FQGNSA. The CDR3 loop reads CATGLRGGRTGELFF. The CDR3 DNA sequence: TGTGCCACCGGCCTGCGGGGGGGCAGGACCGGGGAGCTGTTTTTT.

There are a few counts of this clonotype. The J gene is TRBJ2-1, the V gene TRBV6-6, with 9 bases identical to TRBD2. The germline CDR1 and CDR2 sequences are MNHNY and SVGAGI (reference sequence). Trimming cost V 5 bases and J 5 bases; bases outside gene matches: 7. The CDR3 extends over 15 amino acids. The CDR3 loop reads CASSPAGTSNNEQFF. CDR3 sequence (DNA): TGTGCCAGCAGTCCAGCCGGGACTAGCAACAATGAGCAGTTCTTC.

The V gene is TRBV6-5, the J gene TRBJ2-3, with TRBD2 matching 11 bases. Germline assignment: CDR1 MNHEY and CDR2 SVGAGI. The CDR3 spans 15 residues. The ends lost 5 bases at V and 4 bases at J; junction bases unmatched: 5. CDR3 nucleotides: TGTGCCAGCAGTCCGACTAGCGGGGAATCAGATACGCAGTATTTT. Amino acid sequence: CASSPTSGESDTQYF.

The chain employs TRBV7-8 and TRBJ2-7; D tentatively fits TRBD1 or TRBD2 (5 bases each). Deletions cut 5 bases from V and 0 bases from J, with 14 bases between. Germline-derived CDR1 and CDR2 are SGHVS and FQNEAQ. The CDR3 has 15 amino acids. CDR3 in amino acids: CASSPRDRISYEQYF. The CDR3, as DNA: TGTGCCAGCAGCCCTCGGGACCGGATCTCCTACGAGCAGTACTTC.

This sequence joins TRBV9 and TRBJ2-1; TRBD2 aligns across 8 bases. This CDR3 contains 15 residues. With 2 bases clipped from V and 0 bases from J, the junction kept 1 base outside the gene matches. Germline lookup yields CDR1 SGDLS and CDR2 YYNGEE. CDR3 DNA: TGTGCCAGCAGCGTGAGCGGGGGCTCCTACAATGAGCAGTTCTTC. Translated: CASSVSGGSYNEQFF.

The V and J genes are TRBV7-9 and TRBJ1-4; D is perhaps TRBD1 (6 bases). Germline-derived CDR1 and CDR2 are SEHNR and FQNEAQ (reference sequence). Deletions cut 2 bases from V and 5 bases from J, with 9 bases between. This CDR3 has 14 amino acids. The CDR3 DNA sequence: TGTGCCAGCAGCTTAAGACAGGACAATGAAAAACTGTTTTTT. It is translated as CASSLRQDNEKLFF.

J is TRBJ2-5 and V is TRBV6-6; TRBD2 might be the D (5 bases). The J call could be wrong; TRBJ2-7 is a better fit for the DNA end. The CDR3 sequence is 13 residues long. Looked up from germline, CDR1 is MNHNY and CDR2 is SVGAGI (reference sequence). For the CDR3, the DNA is TGTGCCAGCAGTTCAGGACTGTTATACGAGCAGTACTTC. Its protein is CASSSGLLYEQYF.

There are a few counts of this clonotype. The chain carries TRBV28 and TRBJ2-4; TRBD2 matches at 8 bases. The V gene's germline CDR1 is MDHEN and CDR2 SYDVKM. The CDR3 consists of 15 residues. V trimming: 8 bases; J trimming: 13 bases; junction bases outside the gene matches: 19. In nucleotides, the CDR3 is TGTGCCAGCTACCCCCCTGGGAGCGGGAAGCGGGAGCAGTACTTC. This gives the protein CASYPPGSGKREQYF.

The V and J genes are TRBV29-1 and TRBJ1-2; 12 bases line up with TRBD1. Trimming removed 6 bases from V and 4 bases from J; junction bases left unmatched: 6. The CDR3 has 14 residues. Germline values: CDR1 SQVTM, CDR2 ANQGSEA. The CDR3 DNA is TGCAGCGTCGCCGGGACAGGGGGCATCTATGGCTACACCTTC. It yields the protein CSVAGTGGIYGYTF.

The table lists this clonotype with a few counts. The CDR3, as DNA: TGTGCCAGCAGCTTAGCAGGCAGGGGAACGGAGACCCAGTACTTC. It encodes CASSLAGRGTETQYF. The chain has TRBV7-2 and TRBJ2-5; tentatively, D is TRBD1 (6 bases). Germline V gene data show CDR1 as SGHTA and CDR2 as FQGNSA. Trimming took 0 bases from V and 5 from J, leaving 13 bases between them. This CDR3 spans 15 amino acids.

With regard to this clonotype: At one boundary the junction diverges from the germline segment, which might be a read error. The chain couples TRBV6-1 to TRBJ2-1, with D maybe TRBD1 (6 bases). This CDR3 is 15 amino acids long. Germline-derived CDR1 and CDR2 are MNHNS and SASEGT. The CDR3 spells CASSEQGFSHNEQFF. The DNA for the CDR3 is TGTGCCAGCAGTGAACAGGGGTTCTCCCACAATGAGCAGTTCTTC.

V usage is TRBV10-3 and J usage is TRBJ2-1; 7 nucleotides agree with TRBD2. CDR1 is ENHRY and CDR2 is SYGVKD in the germline V gene. V was clipped by 0 bases and J by 2 bases; unmatched bases: 1. CDR3 length: 15 residues. The CDR3 loop is CAISESTSPYNEQFF. In nucleotides, the CDR3 is TGTGCCATCAGTGAGTCGACTAGCCCCTACAATGAGCAGTTCTTC.

This clonotype was detected a few times. The rearrangement uses TRBV29-1 and TRBJ2-7, with no clear D. In germline, CDR1 is SQVTM, CDR2 ANQGSEA. Trimming shortened V by 0 bases and J by 3 bases, and 12 bases separated the two germline ends. The CDR3 has 14 residues. CDR3 DNA: TGCAGCGTTGAAGATCCGGCAGGTGTCTACGAGCAGTACTTC. Translating it yields CSVEDPAGVYEQYF.

This rearrangement joins TRBV10-3 to TRBJ1-4, with a possible D match to TRBD1 (6 bases). The CDR3 runs 13 residues. V was cut by 9 bases and J by 4 bases, with 12 bases left in between. CDR1 is ENHRY and CDR2 is SYGVKD in the germline V gene. CDR3 nucleotides: TGTGCCATACAACAGGGACTTAATGAAAAACTGTTTTTT. Protein product: CAIQQGLNEKLFF.

For this clonotype: One end of the junction fails to match germline, which may point to a read error. The genes are TRBV7-2 and TRBJ2-5; TRBD1 or TRBD2 may be the D gene (7 bases each). The tail of the sequence fits TRBJ2-7 better, so the J call may be wrong. The germline V gene has CDR1 SGHTA and CDR2 FQGNSA. CDR3 length: 17 amino acids. The CDR3 DNA follows: TGTGCCGGCAGCTTAGTTGGGACAGAGCGGGGCGGGCTCGAGCAGTACTTC. Its protein is CAGSLVGTERGGLEQYF.

This rearrangement joins TRBV12-3 or TRBV12-4 to TRBJ2-5; 8 bases are shared with TRBD1. The CDR3 extends over 15 amino acids. Losses at the gene ends were 1 base for V and 5 bases for J; bases not matched to a gene: 6. The CDR3 here is CASSLVGTGGETQYF. The CDR3 nucleotides are TGTGCCAGCAGTTTAGTTGGGACAGGCGGCGAGACCCAGTACTTC.

The genes are TRBV20-1 and TRBJ2-3; D is unclear. The V gene's germline CDR1 is DFQATT and CDR2 SNEGSKA (reference sequence). Trimming removed 5 bases from V and 0 bases from J, with 15 bases in between. There are 15 residues in the CDR3. This CDR3 is CSAESWASSTDTQYF. CDR3 coding DNA: TGCAGTGCTGAAAGCTGGGCCTCCAGCACAGATACGCAGTATTTT.

The chain couples TRBV27 to TRBJ2-7; D unresolved. TRBJ2-1 explains the end of the DNA better; the J call may be wrong. Germline values: CDR1 MNHEY, CDR2 SMNVEV (reference sequence). The CDR3 is 12 amino acids. The CDR3 DNA is TGTGCCAGCAGTCCCAGCTCCTACGAGCAGTTCTTC. It translates to CASSPSSYEQFF.

The rearrangement joins TRBV7-9 to TRBJ2-1; D possibly corresponds to TRBD1 (5 bases). V lost 6 bases, J lost 8 bases, and 20 bases lay in between. The germline CDR1 and CDR2 sequences are SEHNR and FQNEAQ (reference sequence). The CDR3 has 15 amino acids. The CDR3 DNA is TGTGCCAGCAGATTTACGGCTTCAGGGTCGGATGAGCAGTTCTTC. Protein sequence: CASRFTASGSDEQFF.

In this sample, this clonotype turned up a few times. The V and J genes are TRBV12-3 or TRBV12-4 and TRBJ1-6, with D hard to call. V shed 2 bases and J shed 11 bases, with 7 bases lying between them. This CDR3 region has 12 residues. Here the CDR3 reads CASSLPGTPLHF. The CDR3 DNA sequence: TGTGCCAGCAGTTTACCCGGAACACCCCTCCACTTT.

V is TRBV6-1 and J is TRBJ1-5; 7 bases align to TRBD1. Germline CDR1 reads MNHNS; CDR2 reads SASEGT. The CDR3 contains 14 residues. V was clipped by 6 bases and J by 9 bases; unmatched bases: 11. CDR3 in amino acids: CASRDISRDRPQHF. The CDR3 nucleotides read TGTGCCAGCAGGGATATTTCCCGGGACAGGCCCCAGCATTTT.

The chain joins TRBV2 to TRBJ1-1; no definite D call. CDR1 is SNHLY, CDR2 FYNNEI, per germline. Trimming left V 6 bases short and J 3 bases short, with 8 bases between. The CDR3 runs 12 residues. CDR3 in amino acids: CASSVFDTEAFF. In nucleotides, the CDR3 is TGTGCCAGCAGCGTGTTTGACACTGAAGCTTTCTTT.

This clonotype was counted only a few times. This sequence joins TRBV6-2 or TRBV6-3 and TRBJ2-1; 7 bases map to TRBD1. The V gene's germline CDR1 is MNHEY and CDR2 SVGEGT. The CDR3 has 13 residues. The trim removed 6 bases at V and 6 bases at J, leaving 5 bases unmatched. CDR3 bases: TGTGCCAGCAGCCGGGACAGAATCAATGAGCAGTTCTTC. Translating gives CASSRDRINEQFF.